Shown below are 23 T cell receptor beta chains from a single sample sequenced in a study of blood T cells in healthy people across ages. Together with a sample-barcoded 5' primer, a J-beta primer mix was included in a second PCR lasting about 7 to 11 cycles. TCRdb processed the 5' RACE reads anew with MiXCR; each CDR3 protein has one entry. The table lists 1.4 million or so distinct CDR3 sequences, roughly 43% of them singletons. The sample comprised blood. The source is a woman aged 18-29 years in good health.

In this sample, this clonotype turned up a few times. The V and J genes are TRBV11-2 and TRBJ2-7; weak D call: TRBD1 (6 bases). This CDR3 comprises 14 residues. The germline CDR1 and CDR2 sequences are SGHAT and FQNNGV. Trimming left V 6 bases short and J 3 bases short, with 15 bases between. This CDR3 reads CASRKMDSRYEQYF. The CDR3 DNA follows: TGTGCCAGCAGAAAAATGGACAGTCGCTACGAGCAGTACTTC.

The rearrangement uses TRBV7-6 and TRBJ2-3; D gene ambiguous. V lost 5 bases, J lost 2 bases, and 20 bases lay in between. Germline CDR1 reads SGHVS; CDR2 reads FNYEAQ. The CDR3 sequence is 17 residues long. In nucleotides, the CDR3 is TGTGCCAGCAGCCCCCGCTTCGTCCAGGCATACACAGATACGCAGTATTTT. As protein: CASSPRFVQAYTDTQYF.

This clonotype occurred a few times. The CDR3 here is CATNSGASSYNEQYF. Here the CDR3 DNA reads TGTGCCACCAATTCAGGGGCGAGCTCCTACAATGAGCAGTACTTC. V gene TRBV12-3 or TRBV12-4 combines with J gene TRBJ2-1, with a weak D call TRBD1 (6 bases). The tail of the sequence fits TRBJ2-7 better, so the J call may be wrong. The CDR3 loop spans 15 amino acids.

This clonotype was seen more than once but under ten times. The V and J genes are TRBV6-6 and TRBJ1-2; TRBD1 matches at 7 bases. The V segment lost 5 bases and the J segment 4 bases; nucleotides outside the gene matches: 7. This CDR3 spans 14 amino acids. Germline-derived CDR1 and CDR2 are MNHNY and SVGAGI (reference sequence). The CDR3 here is CASSHGQASYGYTF. In DNA form, the CDR3 reads TGTGCCAGCAGTCACGGACAGGCCAGCTATGGCTACACCTTC.

This clonotype was recorded once. Compared with germline, one end of the junction differs, possibly owing to a read error. As DNA, the CDR3 is TGTGCCAGCAGTCCTATAGCGGCAGGGGGCGCCGGGTATGGTTACACCTTC. Amino acids: CASSPIAAGGAGYGYTF. The chain links TRBV12-3 or TRBV12-4 to TRBJ1-2, with 8 bases identical to TRBD1. The CDR3 totals 17 residues.

The chain is built from TRBV10-3 and TRBJ2-7; the D call may be TRBD1 or TRBD2 (5 bases each). Looked up from germline, CDR1 is ENHRY and CDR2 is SYGVKD. Trimming shortened V by 4 bases and J by 5 bases, and 12 bases separated the two germline ends. The CDR3 spans 13 residues. The CDR3 region is CAISVGRDHEQYF. CDR3 coding DNA: TGTGCCATCAGTGTTGGCAGGGACCACGAGCAGTACTTC.

This clonotype was counted between two and nine times. The J gene is TRBJ1-5, the V gene TRBV5-1; no clear D. The CDR3 has 15 residues. Germline-derived CDR1 and CDR2 are SGHRS and YFSETQ. Between the trimmed V and J ends, which lost 1 base and 1 base, there was a span of 9 bases. The CDR3 region has the DNA TGCGCCAGCAGCTTGTTCCTAGGGAGCAATCAGCCCCAGCATTTT. Translating gives CASSLFLGSNQPQHF. The full variable domain, its missing parts supplied by reference TRBV5-1 and TRBJ1-5, is KAGVTQTPRYLIKTRGQQVTLSCSPISGHRSVSWYQQTPGQGLQFLFEYFSETQRNKGNFPGRFSGRQFSNSRSEMNVSTLELGDSALYLCASSLFLGSNQPQHFGDGTRLSIL.

This clonotype occurred a few times. The chain is built from TRBV6-5 and TRBJ2-4; D ambiguous. Germline loops: CDR1 MNHEY, CDR2 SVGAGI. The germline V and J ends were trimmed by 0 bases and 0 bases, with 12 bases remaining between them. CDR3 length equals 17 residues. DNA for the CDR3: TGTGCCAGCAGTTACTCGCCCCCCGGCTTAGCCAAAAACATTCAGTACTTC. Its protein product is CASSYSPPGLAKNIQYF.

This clonotype was found a few times. Since a much larger clone is just one base distant, this may be a read error. This rearrangement joins TRBV6-5 to TRBJ2-5; no reliable D call. The germline CDR1 and CDR2 sequences are MNHEY and SVGAGI. The CDR3 consists of 12 residues. The ends were cut back, 4 bases at V and 11 bases at J, with 14 bases in the middle. The CDR3 DNA reads TGTGCCAGCAGTTCCCCTCAAAATGAGCAGTACTTC. Translated: CASSSPQNEQYF.

This clonotype was detected a few times. The chain joins TRBV20-1 to TRBJ2-1; 9 nucleotides match TRBD1. The germline CDR1 and CDR2 sequences are DFQATT and SNEGSKA (reference sequence). J gave up 5 bases and V 5 bases, and 4 bases lay outside the gene matches. The CDR3 covers 13 residues. CDR3 sequence (DNA): TGCAGTGCTTGGGACAGGGCCAACAATGAGCAGTTCTTC. Its translation: CSAWDRANNEQFF.

This chain links TRBV27 with TRBJ1-6; 8 bases match TRBD1. V lost 6 bases, J lost 4 bases, and 8 bases stayed unmatched. This CDR3 is built from 16 residues. Germline V gives CDR1 MNHEY, CDR2 SMNVEV (reference sequence). CDR3: CASSSGTGFYNSPLHF. In nucleotides, the CDR3 is TGTGCCAGCAGCTCGGGGACAGGTTTTTATAATTCACCCCTCCACTTT.

This chain joins TRBV29-1 and TRBJ2-7; D might be TRBD1 or TRBD2, each matching 5 bases. V was trimmed by 5 bases and J by 0 bases, leaving 14 bases between them. This CDR3 is built from 14 residues. Germline-derived CDR1 and CDR2 are SQVTM and ANQGSEA. The CDR3 DNA follows: TGCAGCGTTTGGGACGGGGATAGCTCCTACGAGCAGTACTTC. It yields the protein CSVWDGDSSYEQYF.

Here the CDR3 reads CASSPRDGYYEQYF. CDR3 in DNA: TGTGCCAGCAGTCCCAGGGACGGATACTACGAGCAGTACTTC. The chain is built from TRBV2 and TRBJ2-4, with D perhaps being TRBD1 or TRBD2 (5 bases each). The tail of the sequence fits TRBJ2-7 better, so the J call may be wrong. Germline values: CDR1 SNHLY, CDR2 FYNNEI. The CDR3 runs 14 residues.

This chain joins TRBV7-2 and TRBJ1-2; D is uncertain. This CDR3 spans 13 amino acids. V lost 2 bases and J 6 bases, leaving 10 bases between the germline ends. In germline, CDR1 is SGHTA, CDR2 FQGNSA. CDR3 residues: CASSLHGYDGYTF. The CDR3 coding sequence is TGTGCCAGCAGCTTACATGGGTACGATGGCTACACCTTC.

The chain recombines TRBV7-6 with TRBJ2-5; the D is unclear. V shed 3 bases and J shed 5 bases, with 13 bases lying between them. Germline CDR1 SGHVS, CDR2 FNYEAQ. This CDR3 has 14 residues. CDR3 nucleotides: TGTGCCAGCAGCTTGCTTCTCAAGGAGGAGACCCAGTACTTC. Residues: CASSLLLKEETQYF.

This clonotype was found many times. CDR3 sequence reads: CASTTPGGRNTGELFF. In DNA form, the CDR3 reads TGTGCCAGCACTACCCCTGGCGGCAGGAACACCGGGGAGCTGTTTTTT. The gene calls are TRBV28 and TRBJ2-2; D unclear. V was shortened by 7 bases and J by 1 base, with 16 bases between the two germline ends. This CDR3 has 16 residues. Germline V gene sequence: CDR1 MDHEN, CDR2 SYDVKM.

V gene TRBV20-1 combines with J gene TRBJ2-7; 8 nucleotides align to TRBD2. Germline V CDR1 and CDR2: DFQATT, SNEGSKA (reference sequence). V was clipped by 3 bases and J by 2 bases; unmatched bases: 9. The CDR3 spans 15 residues. CDR3: CSARDLSGNTYEQYF. CDR3 nucleotide sequence: TGCAGTGCTAGGGACCTTAGCGGGAACACCTACGAGCAGTACTTC.

The chain combines TRBV7-2 with TRBJ2-4; D is perhaps TRBD1 (7 bases). V was pared by 7 bases and J by 6 bases, with 16 bases between. Germline V gene data show CDR1 as SGHTA and CDR2 as FQGNSA. This CDR3 region has 14 residues. CDR3: CASIQGGGANIQYF. The CDR3, as DNA: TGTGCCAGCATACAAGGGGGCGGGGCAAACATTCAGTACTTC.

The chain links TRBV5-6 to TRBJ2-1; 7 nucleotides match TRBD1. Unmatched junction bases numbered 3, after V lost 2 bases and J lost 10 bases. Looked up from germline, CDR1 is SGHDT and CDR2 is YYEEEE. The CDR3 length is 12 residues. CDR3 in amino acids: CASSFEGGEQFF. CDR3 coding DNA: TGTGCCAGCAGCTTCGAAGGGGGCGAGCAGTTCTTC. The whole variable domain, filled in from reference TRBV5-6 and TRBJ2-1, reads DAGVTQSPTHLIKTRGQQVTLRCSPKSGHDTVSWYQQALGQGPQFIFQYYEEEERQRGNFPDRFSGHQFPNYSSELNVNALLLGDSALYLCASSFEGGEQFFGPGTRLTVL.

The CDR3: CSARGLAGTLSSYEQYF. The CDR3 DNA sequence: TGCAGTGCTAGAGGGCTAGCGGGGACCCTTAGCTCCTACGAGCAGTACTTC. The chain links TRBV20-1 to TRBJ2-7; 9 bases map to TRBD2. Germline CDR1 is DFQATT and CDR2 is SNEGSKA (reference sequence). The CDR3 has 17 residues. V shed 1 base and J 0 bases; nucleotides not matched to a gene: 10.

The CDR3 DNA is TGTGCCAGCAGCTCGCGGTCGGGACTAGCGGGTTTAACCTCCTACGAGCAGTACTTC. This codes for CASSSRSGLAGLTSYEQYF. The J gene is TRBJ2-7, the V gene TRBV27; 12 bases line up with TRBD2. The trim removed 6 bases at V and 0 bases at J, leaving 15 bases unmatched. Germline lookup yields CDR1 MNHEY and CDR2 SMNVEV (reference sequence). The CDR3 covers 19 residues.

This clonotype was found a few times. CDR3 in DNA: TGCAGTGCTGGAACAGGGGCTGGGTATGGCTACACCTTC. Amino acids: CSAGTGAGYGYTF. This sequence joins TRBV20-1 and TRBJ1-2; 7 bases line up with TRBD1. The CDR3 sequence is 13 residues long. J lost 5 bases, V lost 5 bases, and 8 bases had no gene match. Germline CDR1 reads DFQATT; CDR2 reads SNEGSKA (reference sequence).

A note on this clonotype: One end of the junction fails to match germline, which may point to a read error. This rearrangement joins TRBV7-9 to TRBJ1-1, with 8 bases matching TRBD1. The CDR3 totals 16 residues. The germline V gene has CDR1 SEHNR and CDR2 FQNEAQ (reference sequence). The CDR3 here is CAGSLARDRGNTEAFF. In nucleotides, the CDR3 is TGTGCCGGCAGCTTAGCGAGAGACAGGGGGAACACTGAAGCTTTCTTT.